This T cell receptor beta chain was captured in a study of T-cell reconstitution after alpha-beta-depleted transplantation in children. This CDR3 contains 14 residues. Trimming at V came to 5 bases and at J to 6 bases, leaving 5 bases not matched to a gene. Germline loops: CDR1 SEHNR, CDR2 FQNEAQ (reference sequence). During its preparation, the TCRbeta library received unique molecular identifiers. MiXCR was run by TCRdb on the PCR reads, yielding one entry per CDR3 protein. The sample yields approximately 390,000 distinct CDR3 sequences, roughly 10% seen once. Material: PBMCs from the stem cell graft donor, obtained from the stem cell graft. This rearrangement joins TRBV7-9 to TRBJ2-2; 8 nucleotides agree with TRBD2. The clonotype originates from a human donor who donated a stem cell graft to a child with acute myeloid leukemia. In nucleotides, the CDR3 is TGTGCCAGCAGCAAGACTAGCGTAGCCGGGGAGCTGTTTTTT. Its translation is CASSKTSVAGELFF. The variable domain in full, with the rest retrieved from reference TRBV7-9 and TRBJ2-2, is DTGVSQNPRHKITKRGQNVTFRCDPISEHNRLYWYRQTLGQGPEFLTYFQNEAQLEKSRLLSDRFSAERPKGSFSTLEIQRTEQGDSAMYLCASSKTSVAGELFFGEGSRLTVL.